Following are 11 T cell receptor beta chains from one sample sequenced in a study of post-analysis software for immune sequencing data. The study, taken as a whole, reports: Elevated frequency relative to controls characterized four or five TRBV segments in patients, TRBV5-6, TRBV5-1 and TRBV20-1 among them.

Incorporated into the TCR beta cDNA libraries were unique molecular identifiers, which served to reduce PCR and sequencing biases. TCRdb fed the PCR reads into MiXCR, producing one record per CDR3 protein. The data show some 890,000 distinct CDR3 sequences, 53% seen once. These receptors are not linked to any known antigen. The sequenced sample consisted of blood. Receptors were obtained from a girl aged 10-17 years with multiple sclerosis.

The chain recombines TRBV20-1 with TRBJ2-7, with D perhaps TRBD1 (6 bases). The CDR3 is 14 residues long. V gave up 0 bases and J gave up 3 bases, with 12 bases separating them. The germline V gene encodes CDR1 DFQATT and CDR2 SNEGSKA (reference sequence). The CDR3 DNA reads as TGCAGTGCTAGAGAGTCCAGGGGAGACTACGAGCAGTACTTC. Translated, it gives CSARESRGDYEQYF.

This chain links TRBV29-1 with TRBJ2-1; 7 nucleotides agree with TRBD1. The CDR3 runs 15 residues. Germline V gene data show CDR1 as SQVTM and CDR2 as ANQGSEA. The V and J ends lost 6 bases and 6 bases, in that order; junction bases with no gene match: 14. CDR3 nucleotide sequence: TGCAGCGTGAAAGGGGTAGGACAGGAGGCCAATGAGCAGTTCTTC. This codes for CSVKGVGQEANEQFF.

V and J are TRBV20-1 and TRBJ2-7; D possibly corresponds to TRBD2 (5 bases). Germline-derived CDR1 and CDR2 are DFQATT and SNEGSKA (reference sequence). The CDR3 has 14 residues. Trimming stripped 2 bases from V and 1 base from J, with 12 bases between. The CDR3, as DNA: TGCAGTGCTAGACGGGGTCGGGTTTCCTACGAGCAGTACTTC. The encoded protein is CSARRGRVSYEQYF.

The CDR3 DNA is TGCGCCAGCAGCCCCGGGACAGACCTTGAAAAACTGTTTTTT. This gives the protein CASSPGTDLEKLFF. The chain is built from TRBV5-1 and TRBJ1-4; 7 nucleotides agree with TRBD1. This CDR3 contains 14 residues. Germline V lookup: CDR1 SGHRS, CDR2 YFSETQ. Losses at the gene ends were 4 bases for V and 7 bases for J; bases not matched to a gene: 7.

The chain carries TRBV20-1 and TRBJ2-2, with TRBD2 identical over 12 bases. Germline trimming cut 6 bases from V and 4 bases from J; bases unmatched to any gene: 9. CDR3 length equals 16 residues. CDR1 and CDR2 from the germline V gene are DFQATT and SNEGSKA (reference sequence). The CDR3 DNA follows: TGCAGTGCCTATCTAGCGGGAGGGCCTAGCACCGGGGAGCTGTTTTTT. Translating it yields CSAYLAGGPSTGELFF.

V gene TRBV12-3 or TRBV12-4 combines with J gene TRBJ2-3; D is unresolved. V shed 4 bases and J shed 1 base, with 12 bases lying between them. The length of the CDR3 is 15 residues. CDR3 sequence reads: CASSSQILGTDTQYF. The CDR3 coding sequence is TGTGCCAGCAGTTCGCAGATTTTAGGCACAGATACGCAGTATTTT.

The V gene is TRBV4-1, the J gene TRBJ2-5; D unresolved. This CDR3 spans 14 amino acids. Germline CDR1 is MGHRA and CDR2 is YSYEKL. V was shortened by 2 bases and J by 4 bases, with 11 bases between the two germline ends. CDR3 bases: TGCGCCAGCAGCCAATTGCCAGGATTAGAGACCCAGTACTTC. It codes for CASSQLPGLETQYF.

The table lists this clonotype with a few counts. The J gene is TRBJ1-2, the V gene TRBV4-1, with D perhaps TRBD1 (5 bases). V shed 0 bases and J shed 0 bases, with 17 bases lying between them. The CDR3 totals 18 residues. The germline gives CDR1 MGHRA, CDR2 YSYEKL. CDR3 sequence reads: CASSQDDSLIPSNYGYTF. DNA for the CDR3: TGCGCCAGCAGCCAAGATGACAGCCTTATCCCCTCTAACTATGGCTACACCTTC.

This clonotype was recorded a few times. This chain uses TRBV2 with TRBJ1-1; D remains ambiguous. The CDR3 loop spans 14 amino acids. Germline CDR1 is SNHLY and CDR2 is FYNNEI. The V and J ends lost 4 bases and 11 bases respectively, with 20 bases between them. The CDR3 loop is CASSGDSTWLRAFF. CDR3 coding DNA: TGTGCCAGCAGTGGGGATAGTACGTGGCTTCGGGCTTTCTTT.

This clonotype was recorded only once. V is TRBV12-3 or TRBV12-4 and J is TRBJ2-5, with TRBD2 matching over 8 bases. Germline trimming cut 4 bases from V and 3 bases from J; bases unmatched to any gene: 4. The CDR3 sequence is 14 residues long. CDR3 residues: CASSSKAGEETQYF. The DNA for the CDR3 is TGTGCCAGCAGTTCGAAAGCGGGGGAAGAGACCCAGTACTTC.

This chain connects TRBV7-6 to TRBJ1-4; D possibly corresponds to TRBD1 (6 bases). Germline CDR1 is SGHVS and CDR2 is FNYEAQ. This CDR3 spans 15 amino acids. The V end lost 6 bases, the J end lost 8 bases, and 19 bases lay between the germline ends. CDR3: CASSPRGGRREKLFF. The CDR3 DNA reads TGTGCCAGCAGTCCCCGCGGGGGCCGGAGAGAAAAACTGTTTTTT.